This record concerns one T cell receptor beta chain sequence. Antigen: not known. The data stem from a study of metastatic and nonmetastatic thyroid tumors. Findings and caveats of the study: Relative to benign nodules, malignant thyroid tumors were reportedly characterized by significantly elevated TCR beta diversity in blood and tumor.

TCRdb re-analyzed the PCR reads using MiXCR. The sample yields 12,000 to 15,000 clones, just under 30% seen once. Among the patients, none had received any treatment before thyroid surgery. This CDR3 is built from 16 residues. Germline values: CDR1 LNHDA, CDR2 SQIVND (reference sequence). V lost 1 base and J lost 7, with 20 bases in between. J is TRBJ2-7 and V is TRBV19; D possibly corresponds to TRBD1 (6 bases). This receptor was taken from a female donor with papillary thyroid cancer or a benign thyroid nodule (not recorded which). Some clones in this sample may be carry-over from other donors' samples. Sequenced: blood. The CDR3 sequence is CASSIVKDLRGWEQYF. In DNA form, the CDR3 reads TGTGCCAGTAGTATAGTAAAGGACCTAAGGGGGTGGGAGCAGTACTTC.